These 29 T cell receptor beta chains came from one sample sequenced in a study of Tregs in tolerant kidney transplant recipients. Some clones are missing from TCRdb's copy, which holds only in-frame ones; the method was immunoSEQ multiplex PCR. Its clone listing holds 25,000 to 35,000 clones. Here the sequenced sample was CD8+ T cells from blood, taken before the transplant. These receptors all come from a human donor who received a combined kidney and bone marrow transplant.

The CDR3 sequence: CASSAGSGLAGWLSGANVLTF. The part of the CDR3 DNA that was read is TGTGCCAGTAGTGCGGGCTCGGGACTAGCGGGATGGTTATCTGGGGCCAACGTC. V and J are TRBV19 and TRBJ2-6; 13 bases fit TRBD2. The read ends 3 residues before the CDR3 terminus; that terminus is restored from the germline J gene. After removal of 5 bases from V and 1 base from J, the junction contained 14 bases not matched to a gene. The V gene's germline CDR1 is LNHDA and CDR2 SQIVND (reference sequence). This CDR3 is 21 amino acids long.

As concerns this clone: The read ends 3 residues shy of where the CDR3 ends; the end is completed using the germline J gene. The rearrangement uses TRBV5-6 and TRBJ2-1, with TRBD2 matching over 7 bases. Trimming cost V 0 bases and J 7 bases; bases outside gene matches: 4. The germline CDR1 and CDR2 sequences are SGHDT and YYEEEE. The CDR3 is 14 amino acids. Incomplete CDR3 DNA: TGTGCCAGCAGCTTGGCTGCTAGCGGAAATGAG. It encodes CASSLAASGNE. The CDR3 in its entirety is CASSLAASGNEQFF.

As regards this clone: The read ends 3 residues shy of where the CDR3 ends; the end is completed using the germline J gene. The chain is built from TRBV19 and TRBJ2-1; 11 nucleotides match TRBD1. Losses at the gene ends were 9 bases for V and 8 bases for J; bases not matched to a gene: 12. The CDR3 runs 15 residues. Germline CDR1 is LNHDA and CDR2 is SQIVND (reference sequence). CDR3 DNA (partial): TGTGCCAGCTCTGAAGTCAGGACAGGGGGCTATGAG. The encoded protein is CASSEVRTGGYE. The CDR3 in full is CASSEVRTGGYEQFF.

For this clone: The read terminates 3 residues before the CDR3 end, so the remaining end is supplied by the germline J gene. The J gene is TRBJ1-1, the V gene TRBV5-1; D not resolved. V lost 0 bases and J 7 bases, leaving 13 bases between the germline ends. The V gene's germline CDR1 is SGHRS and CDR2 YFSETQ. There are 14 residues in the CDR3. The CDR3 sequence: CASSLVGSPFEAFF. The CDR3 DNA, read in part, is TGCGCCAGCAGCTTGGTAGGGTCCCCGTTTGAA.

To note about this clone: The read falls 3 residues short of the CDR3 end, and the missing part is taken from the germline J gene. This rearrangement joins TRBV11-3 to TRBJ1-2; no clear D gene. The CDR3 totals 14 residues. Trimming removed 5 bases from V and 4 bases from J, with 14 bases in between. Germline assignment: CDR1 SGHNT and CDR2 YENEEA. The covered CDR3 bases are TGTGCCAGCAGCCCCGGGTCGATCCTCTATGGC. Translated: CASSPGSILYG. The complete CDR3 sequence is CASSPGSILYGYTF.

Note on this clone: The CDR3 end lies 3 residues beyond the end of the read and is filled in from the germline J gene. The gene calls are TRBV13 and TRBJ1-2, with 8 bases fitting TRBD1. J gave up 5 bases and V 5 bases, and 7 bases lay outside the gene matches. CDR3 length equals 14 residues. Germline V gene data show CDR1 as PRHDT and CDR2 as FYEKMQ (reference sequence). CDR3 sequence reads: CASSQQGGGYGYTF. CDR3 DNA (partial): TGTGCCAGCAGCCAACAGGGGGGAGGTTATGGC.

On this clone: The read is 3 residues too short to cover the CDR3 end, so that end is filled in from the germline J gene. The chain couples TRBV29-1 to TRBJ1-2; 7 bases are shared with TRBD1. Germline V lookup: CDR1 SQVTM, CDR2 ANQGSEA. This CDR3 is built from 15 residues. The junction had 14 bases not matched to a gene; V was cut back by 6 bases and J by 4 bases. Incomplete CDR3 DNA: TGCAGCGTCCCTGACCCGGGACAGTTCCTCTATGGC. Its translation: CSVPDPGQFLYG. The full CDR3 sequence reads CSVPDPGQFLYGYTF.

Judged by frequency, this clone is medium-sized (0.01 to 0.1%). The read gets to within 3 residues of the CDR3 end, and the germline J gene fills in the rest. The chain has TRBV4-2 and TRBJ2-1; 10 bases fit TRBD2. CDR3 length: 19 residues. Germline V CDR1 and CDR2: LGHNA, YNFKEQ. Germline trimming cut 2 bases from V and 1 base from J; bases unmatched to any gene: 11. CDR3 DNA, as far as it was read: TGTGCCAGCAGCCAAAGAGGACTAGCGGAGGAGAGGTCCTACAATGAG. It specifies CASSQRGLAEERSYNE. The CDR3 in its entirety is CASSQRGLAEERSYNEQFF.

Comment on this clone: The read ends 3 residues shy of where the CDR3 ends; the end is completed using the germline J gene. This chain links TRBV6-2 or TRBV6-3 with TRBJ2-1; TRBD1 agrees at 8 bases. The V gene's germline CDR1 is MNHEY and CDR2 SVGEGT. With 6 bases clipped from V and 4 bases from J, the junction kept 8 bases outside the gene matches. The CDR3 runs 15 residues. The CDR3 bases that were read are TGTGCCAGCAGCCGGGGACAGGAGACGTACAATGAG. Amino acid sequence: CASSRGQETYNE. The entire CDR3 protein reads CASSRGQETYNEQFF.

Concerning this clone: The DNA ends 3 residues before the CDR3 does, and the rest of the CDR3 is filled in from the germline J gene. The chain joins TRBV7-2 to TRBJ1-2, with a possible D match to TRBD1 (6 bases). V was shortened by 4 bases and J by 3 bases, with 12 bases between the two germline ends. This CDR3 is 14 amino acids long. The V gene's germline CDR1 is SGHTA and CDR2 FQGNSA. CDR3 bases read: TGTGCCAGCAGCTCCCCAGGGGCGGACTATGGC. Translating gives CASSSPGADYG. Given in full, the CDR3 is CASSSPGADYGYTF.

CDR3 bases read: TGCAGCGTACTAACTCCGGGACAGGGAGACCTGTCCGGGGCCAACGTC. This translates into CSVLTPGQGDLSGANV. The whole CDR3 is CSVLTPGQGDLSGANVLTF. This rearrangement joins TRBV29-1 to TRBJ2-6; TRBD1 matches at 9 bases. Sequencing ends 3 residues short of the CDR3 end; the germline J gene provides the rest. The CDR3 runs to 19 residues. J gave up 4 bases and V 6 bases, and 19 bases lay outside the gene matches. Germline CDR1 SQVTM, CDR2 ANQGSEA.

CDR3 DNA (partial): TGTGCCAGCAGCCTCGGACAGGGCCGGGAAAAA. It translates to CASSLGQGREK. The CDR3 in its entirety is CASSLGQGREKLFF. V usage is TRBV11-2 and J usage is TRBJ1-4; TRBD1 matches at 8 bases. The missing CDR3 end, 3 residues past where the read stops, is filled in from the germline J gene. CDR1 SGHAT and CDR2 FQNNGV come from the germline V gene. V shed 5 bases and J 8 bases; nucleotides not matched to a gene: 7. The CDR3 is 14 residues long.

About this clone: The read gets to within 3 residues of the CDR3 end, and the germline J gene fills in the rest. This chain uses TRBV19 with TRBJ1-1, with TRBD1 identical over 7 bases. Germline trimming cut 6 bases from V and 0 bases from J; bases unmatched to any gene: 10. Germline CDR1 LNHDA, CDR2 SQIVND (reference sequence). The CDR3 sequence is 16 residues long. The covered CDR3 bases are TGTGCCAGTAGGACCTTGGACAGGCCGATGAACACTGAA. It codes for CASRTLDRPMNTE. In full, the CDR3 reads CASRTLDRPMNTEAFF. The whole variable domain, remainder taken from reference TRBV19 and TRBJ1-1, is DGGITQSPKYLFRKEGQNVTLSCEQNLNHDAMYWYRQDPGQGLRLIYYSQIVNDFQKGDIAEGYSVSREKKESFPLTVTSAQKNPTAFYLCASRTLDRPMNTEAFFGQGTRLTVV.

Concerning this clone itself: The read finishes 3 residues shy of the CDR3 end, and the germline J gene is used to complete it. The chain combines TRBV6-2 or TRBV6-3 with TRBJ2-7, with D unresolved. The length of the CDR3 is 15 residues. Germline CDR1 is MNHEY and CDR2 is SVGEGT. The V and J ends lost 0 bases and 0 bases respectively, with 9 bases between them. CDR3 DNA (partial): TGTGCCAGCAGTTACTCGTCTCGGTTCTCCTACGAG. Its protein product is CASSYSSRFSYE. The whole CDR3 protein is CASSYSSRFSYEQYF.

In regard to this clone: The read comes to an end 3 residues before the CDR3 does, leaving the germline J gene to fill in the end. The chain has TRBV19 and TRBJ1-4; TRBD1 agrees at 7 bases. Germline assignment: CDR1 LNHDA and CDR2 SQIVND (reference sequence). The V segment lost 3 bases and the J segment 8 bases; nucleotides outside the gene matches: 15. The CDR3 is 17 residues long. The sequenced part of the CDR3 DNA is TGTGCCAGTAGTATCCTCCTACCAACAGGGGTGGGGGAAAAA. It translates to CASSILLPTGVGEK. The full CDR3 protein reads CASSILLPTGVGEKLFF.

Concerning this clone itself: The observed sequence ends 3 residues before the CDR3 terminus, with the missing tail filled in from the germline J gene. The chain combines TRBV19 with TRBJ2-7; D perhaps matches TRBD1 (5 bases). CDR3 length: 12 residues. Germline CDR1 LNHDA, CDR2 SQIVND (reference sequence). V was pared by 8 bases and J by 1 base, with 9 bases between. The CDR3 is CASSDSSYEQYF. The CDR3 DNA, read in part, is TGTGCCAGTTCAGACAGTTCCTACGAG.

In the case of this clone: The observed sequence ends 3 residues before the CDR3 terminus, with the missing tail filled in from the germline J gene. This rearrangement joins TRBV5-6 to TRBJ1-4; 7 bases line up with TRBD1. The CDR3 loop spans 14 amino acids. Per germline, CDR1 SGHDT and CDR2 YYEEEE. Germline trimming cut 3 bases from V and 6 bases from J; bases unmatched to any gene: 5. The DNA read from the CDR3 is TGTGCCAGCAGCTACGGGACAGAGGATGAAAAA. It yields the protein CASSYGTEDEK. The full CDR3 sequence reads CASSYGTEDEKLFF.

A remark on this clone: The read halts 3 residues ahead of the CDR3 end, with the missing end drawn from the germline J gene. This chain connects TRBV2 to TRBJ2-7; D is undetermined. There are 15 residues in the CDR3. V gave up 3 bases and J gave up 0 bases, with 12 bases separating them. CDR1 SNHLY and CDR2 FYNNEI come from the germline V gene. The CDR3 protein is CASSDNAGTSYEQYF. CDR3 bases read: TGTGCCAGCAGTGATAATGCAGGAACCTCCTACGAG. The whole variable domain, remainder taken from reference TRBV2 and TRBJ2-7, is EPEVTQTPSHQVTQMGQEVILRCVPISNHLYFYWYRQILGQKVEFLVSFYNNEISEKSEIFDDQFSVERPDGSNFTLKIRSTKLEDSAMYFCASSDNAGTSYEQYFGPGTRLTVT.

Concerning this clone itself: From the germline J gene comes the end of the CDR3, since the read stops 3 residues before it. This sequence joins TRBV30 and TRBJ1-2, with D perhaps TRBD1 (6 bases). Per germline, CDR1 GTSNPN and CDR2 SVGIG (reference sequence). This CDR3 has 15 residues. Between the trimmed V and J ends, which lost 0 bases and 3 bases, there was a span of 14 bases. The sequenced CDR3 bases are TGTGCCTGGAGTGTAGGGGACACATTACACTATGGC. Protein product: CAWSVGDTLHYG. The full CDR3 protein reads CAWSVGDTLHYGYTF.

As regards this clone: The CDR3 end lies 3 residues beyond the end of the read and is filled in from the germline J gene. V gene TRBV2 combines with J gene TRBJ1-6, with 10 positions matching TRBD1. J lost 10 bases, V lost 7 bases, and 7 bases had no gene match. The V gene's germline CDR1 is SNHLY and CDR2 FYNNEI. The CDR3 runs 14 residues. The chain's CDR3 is CASIGTGVASPLHF. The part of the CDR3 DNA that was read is TGTGCCAGCATCGGGACAGGGGTAGCCTCACCC.

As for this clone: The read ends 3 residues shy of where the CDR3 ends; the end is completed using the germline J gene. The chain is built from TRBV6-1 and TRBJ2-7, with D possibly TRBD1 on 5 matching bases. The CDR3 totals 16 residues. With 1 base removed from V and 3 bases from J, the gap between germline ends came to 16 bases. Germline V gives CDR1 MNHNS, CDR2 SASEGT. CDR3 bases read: TGTGCCAGCAGTGAAGGAACAGGTCTAGTTCTCTACGAG. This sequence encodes CASSEGTGLVLYE. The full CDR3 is CASSEGTGLVLYEQYF.

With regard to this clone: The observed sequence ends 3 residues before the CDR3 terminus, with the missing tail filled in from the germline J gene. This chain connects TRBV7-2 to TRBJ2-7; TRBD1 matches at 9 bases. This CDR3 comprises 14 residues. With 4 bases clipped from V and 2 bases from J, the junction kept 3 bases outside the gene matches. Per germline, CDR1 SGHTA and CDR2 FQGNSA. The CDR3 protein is CASSSGQGTYEQYF. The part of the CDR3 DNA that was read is TGTGCCAGCAGCTCGGGACAGGGTACCTACGAG.

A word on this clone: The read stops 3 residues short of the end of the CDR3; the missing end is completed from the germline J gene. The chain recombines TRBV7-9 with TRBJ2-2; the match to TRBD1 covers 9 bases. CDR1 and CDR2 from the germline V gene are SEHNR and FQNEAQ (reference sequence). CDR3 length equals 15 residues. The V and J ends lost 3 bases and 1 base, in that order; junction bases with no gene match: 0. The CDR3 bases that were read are TGTGCCAGCAGCTTGACAGGGGGGAACACCGGGGAG. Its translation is CASSLTGGNTGE. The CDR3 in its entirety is CASSLTGGNTGELFF. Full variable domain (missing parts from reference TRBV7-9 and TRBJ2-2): DTGVSQNPRHKITKRGQNVTFRCDPISEHNRLYWYRQTLGQGPEFLTYFQNEAQLEKSRLLSDRFSAERPKGSFSTLEIQRTEQGDSAMYLCASSLTGGNTGELFFGEGSRLTVL.

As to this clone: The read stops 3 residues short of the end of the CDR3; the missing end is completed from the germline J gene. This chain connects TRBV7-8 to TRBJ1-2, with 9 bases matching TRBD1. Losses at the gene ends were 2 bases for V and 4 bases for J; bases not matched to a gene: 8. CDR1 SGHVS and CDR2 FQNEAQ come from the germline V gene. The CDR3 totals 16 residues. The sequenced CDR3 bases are TGTGCCAGCAGCTTACTTATTACGGGACAGGGCTATGGC. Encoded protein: CASSLLITGQGYG. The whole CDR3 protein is CASSLLITGQGYGYTF.

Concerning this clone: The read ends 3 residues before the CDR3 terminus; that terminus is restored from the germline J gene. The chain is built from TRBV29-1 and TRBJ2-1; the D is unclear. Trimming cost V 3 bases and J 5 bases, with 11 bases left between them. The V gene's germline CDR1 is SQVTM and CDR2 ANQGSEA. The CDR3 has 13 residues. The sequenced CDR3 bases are TGCAGCGTTGACACTATATACCACAATGAG. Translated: CSVDTIYHNE. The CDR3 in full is CSVDTIYHNEQFF.

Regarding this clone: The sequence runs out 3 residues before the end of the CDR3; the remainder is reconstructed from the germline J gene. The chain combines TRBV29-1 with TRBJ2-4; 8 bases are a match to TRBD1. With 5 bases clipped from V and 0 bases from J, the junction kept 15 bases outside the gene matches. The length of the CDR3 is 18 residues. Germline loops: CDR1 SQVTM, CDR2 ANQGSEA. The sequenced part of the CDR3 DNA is TGCAGCGTTTTAGGGACAGGCAAGCAAAAGCTAGCCAAAAACATT. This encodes CSVLGTGKQKLAKNI. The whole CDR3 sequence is CSVLGTGKQKLAKNIQYF.

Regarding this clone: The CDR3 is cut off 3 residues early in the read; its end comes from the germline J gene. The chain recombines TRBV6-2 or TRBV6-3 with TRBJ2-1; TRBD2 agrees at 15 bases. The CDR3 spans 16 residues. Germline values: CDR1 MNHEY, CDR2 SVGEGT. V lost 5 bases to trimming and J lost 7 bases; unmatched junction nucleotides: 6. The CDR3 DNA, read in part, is TGTGCCAGCAGTGGCGGGACTAGCGGGAGGAGGAATGAG. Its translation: CASSGGTSGRRNE. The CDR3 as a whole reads CASSGGTSGRRNEQFF.

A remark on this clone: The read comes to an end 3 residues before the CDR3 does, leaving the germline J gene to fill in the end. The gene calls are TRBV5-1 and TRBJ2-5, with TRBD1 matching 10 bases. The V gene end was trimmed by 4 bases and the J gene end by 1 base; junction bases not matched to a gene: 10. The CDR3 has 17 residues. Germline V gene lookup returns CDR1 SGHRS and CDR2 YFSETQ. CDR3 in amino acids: CASSPSPGTGVQETQYF. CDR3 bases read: TGCGCCAGCAGCCCCAGCCCAGGGACAGGGGTCCAAGAGACC.

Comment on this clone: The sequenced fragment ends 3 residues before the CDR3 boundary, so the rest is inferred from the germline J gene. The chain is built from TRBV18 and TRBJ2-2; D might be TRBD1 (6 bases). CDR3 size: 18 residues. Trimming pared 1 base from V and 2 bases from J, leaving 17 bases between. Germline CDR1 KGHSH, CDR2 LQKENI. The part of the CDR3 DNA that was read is TGTGCCAGCTCACCACTGACGGTGACAGGCTTCAACACCGGGGAG. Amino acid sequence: CASSPLTVTGFNTGE. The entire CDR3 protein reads CASSPLTVTGFNTGELFF.